These 3 T cell receptor beta chains originate from one sample sequenced in a study of blood T cell repertoires in COVID-19. Assay used: immunoSEQ multiplex PCR; TCRdb lists only in-frame clones, some missing. The sample contains some 140,000 clones, roughly 84% of which appear only once. Sequenced: peripheral blood. These receptors were taken from an older woman with COVID-19, enrolled during active disease.

The J gene is TRBJ1-2, the V gene TRBV3-1 (or the pseudogene TRBV3-2), with D tentatively TRBD1 (6 bases). CDR1 is LGHDT and CDR2 is YNNKEL in the germline V gene (reference sequence). The length of the CDR3 is 14 residues. The ends were cut back, 7 bases at V and 7 bases at J, with 19 bases in the middle. CDR3 residues: CASTPSRGLGGYTF. The CDR3 DNA sequence: TGTGCCAGCACCCCCTCGCGGGGGCTTGGTGGCTACACCTTC.

The CDR3 reads CASSGLTELQETQYF. In DNA, the CDR3 is TGTGCCAGCAGTGGACTGACGGAACTTCAAGAGACCCAGTACTTC. This chain joins TRBV6-2 or TRBV6-3 and TRBJ2-5, with D maybe TRBD2 (5 bases). The length of the CDR3 is 15 residues. The V gene lost 5 bases and the J gene lost 2 bases, with 15 bases spanning the gap. CDR1 is MNHEY, CDR2 SVGEGT, per germline.

V and J are TRBV7-2 and TRBJ1-1; the D is unclear. From germline, CDR1 is SGHTA and CDR2 FQGNSA. The CDR3 is 14 amino acids. Trimming pared 3 bases from V and 1 base from J, leaving 9 bases between. The chain's CDR3 is CASSLEYTNTEAFF. The CDR3 DNA follows: TGTGCCAGCAGCTTGGAGTACACGAACACTGAAGCTTTCTTT.